Below are 8 T cell receptor beta chains sequenced from a single sample in a study of blood T cell repertoires in COVID-19. Assay: immunoSEQ multiplex PCR; the TCRdb copy retains only in-frame clones and omits some. The repertoire holds about 150,000 clones, with approximately 78% as singletons. Specimen: peripheral blood. These receptors all stem from a man older than 75 with acute or convalescent COVID-19.

V gene TRBV18 combines with J gene TRBJ1-1; 7 bases agree with TRBD1. The CDR3 sequence is 13 residues long. CDR1 and CDR2 (germline): KGHSH, LQKENI. With 0 bases clipped from V and 8 bases from J, the junction kept 3 bases outside the gene matches. CDR3 sequence reads: CASSPPAQGEAFF. In nucleotides, the CDR3 is TGTGCCAGCTCACCACCTGCACAGGGGGAAGCTTTCTTT. Variable domain in full (rest from reference TRBV18 and TRBJ1-1): NAGVMQNPRHLVRRRGQEARLRCSPMKGHSHVYWYRQLPEEGLKFMVYLQKENIIDESGMPKERFSAEFPKEGPSILRIQQVVRGDSAAYFCASSPPAQGEAFFGQGTRLTVV.

This clone showed up just once. The chain carries TRBV6-5 and TRBJ1-4; perhaps TRBD1 as D (6 bases). Germline-derived CDR1 and CDR2 are MNHEY and SVGAGI. This CDR3 contains 14 residues. V was cut by 5 bases and J by 2 bases, with 9 bases left in between. In DNA form, the CDR3 reads TGTGCCAGCAGTCAGGGGAGCACTAATGAAAAACTGTTTTTT. It specifies CASSQGSTNEKLFF.

This sequence joins TRBV2 and TRBJ1-2; D is perhaps TRBD1 (6 bases). V shed 4 bases and J shed 8 bases, with 14 bases lying between them. The CDR3 spans 13 residues. CDR1 is SNHLY, CDR2 FYNNEI, per germline. CDR3: CASSGQQGGGYTF. In DNA form, the CDR3 reads TGTGCCAGCAGTGGCCAACAGGGAGGGGGCTACACCTTC.

The chain recombines TRBV6-6 with TRBJ1-5; D possibly corresponds to TRBD1 (6 bases). The CDR3 extends over 14 amino acids. The V and J ends lost 6 bases and 7 bases respectively, with 16 bases between them. The V gene's germline CDR1 is MNHNY and CDR2 SVGAGI (reference sequence). CDR3 in amino acids: CASSWNRENQPQHF. For the CDR3, the DNA is TGTGCCAGCAGCTGGAACAGGGAGAACCAGCCCCAGCATTTT.

The chain links TRBV19 to TRBJ1-4; D not certain. The CDR3 is made up of 13 amino acids. V lost 7 bases to trimming and J lost 4 bases, with 10 bases between them. Germline V lookup: CDR1 LNHDA, CDR2 SQIVND (reference sequence). CDR3 nucleotides: TGTGCCAGTACCATAGCTATTAATGAAAAACTGTTTTTT. Its protein is CASTIAINEKLFF. Full variable domain (remainder filled in from reference TRBV19 and TRBJ1-4): DGGITQSPKYLFRKEGQNVTLSCEQNLNHDAMYWYRQDPGQGLRLIYYSQIVNDFQKGDIAEGYSVSREKKESFPLTVTSAQKNPTAFYLCASTIAINEKLFFGSGTQLSVL.

The chain couples TRBV7-2 to TRBJ1-1, with D perhaps TRBD1 (5 bases). Germline V lookup: CDR1 SGHTA, CDR2 FQGNSA. This CDR3 is 14 amino acids long. Trimming took off 1 base at V and 6 bases at J, with 12 bases between the two ends. The CDR3 DNA is TGTGCCAGCAGCTTAGAGGGCAGGGTAGCTGAAGCTTTCTTT. This translates into CASSLEGRVAEAFF.

The genes are TRBV6-5 and TRBJ2-3; D gene unclear. Germline CDR1 is MNHEY and CDR2 is SVGAGI. V lost 7 bases and J 3 bases, leaving 11 bases between the germline ends. The CDR3 length is 13 residues. The CDR3 region has the DNA TGTGCCAGCACCGGTGGTCTAACAGATACGCAGTATTTT. Its translation: CASTGGLTDTQYF.

This chain links TRBV30 with TRBJ1-2; D is unclear. The germline V gene has CDR1 GTSNPN and CDR2 SVGIG (reference sequence). Trimming stripped 0 bases from V and 4 bases from J, with 9 bases between. The CDR3 runs 13 residues. CDR3 residues: CAWSVNRVYGYTF. DNA of the CDR3: TGTGCCTGGAGTGTAAACAGAGTCTATGGCTACACCTTC.